These 15 T cell receptor beta chains share one sample of origin, sequenced in a study of blood T cell repertoires in COVID-19. The method was immunoSEQ multiplex PCR; TCRdb's version includes in-frame clones alone and lacks a portion of them. Among hundreds of thousands of clones, more than 80% were seen once, and the ten largest hold over 0.85%. Sequenced material: PBMCs or T cells enriched from blood (not recorded which). These receptors originate from a man aged 50-60 years who had been exposed to COVID-19.

V gene TRBV7-9 combines with J gene TRBJ1-1; D is unresolved. Germline V CDR1 and CDR2: SEHNR, FQNEAQ (reference sequence). The CDR3 sequence is 13 residues long. The V end lost 0 bases, the J end lost 4 bases, and 6 bases lay between the germline ends. The CDR3 nucleotides are TGTGCCAGCAGCTTAGCCCCTAGCACTGAAGCTTTCTTT. The encoded protein is CASSLAPSTEAFF.

J is TRBJ1-1 and V is TRBV7-6, with D perhaps TRBD1 (6 bases). The CDR3 runs 15 residues. Deletions cut 5 bases from V and 1 base from J, with 14 bases between. Germline CDR1 SGHVS, CDR2 FNYEAQ. The CDR3 DNA reads TGTGCCAGCAGCCAGAGACAGGCCGGGAACACTGAAGCTTTCTTT. It is translated as CASSQRQAGNTEAFF.

The V call is TRBV7-9, the J call TRBJ1-1; D not resolved. The V end was cut by 2 bases, the J end by 2 bases, with 3 bases between. This CDR3 has 12 residues. The germline V gene encodes CDR1 SEHNR and CDR2 FQNEAQ (reference sequence). The CDR3 reads CASSLQNTEAFF. In DNA form, the CDR3 reads TGTGCCAGCAGCTTACAAAACACTGAAGCTTTCTTT.

The V call is TRBV5-6, the J call TRBJ1-2, with D maybe TRBD1 (5 bases). Germline V gives CDR1 SGHDT, CDR2 YYEEEE. The CDR3 runs to 16 residues. The V end lost 0 bases, the J end lost 5 bases, and 17 bases lay between the germline ends. This CDR3 is CASSLVAGGIWYGYTF. CDR3 in DNA: TGTGCCAGCAGCTTGGTTGCGGGGGGTATTTGGTATGGCTACACCTTC. The full variable domain, its missing parts supplied by reference TRBV5-6 and TRBJ1-2, is DAGVTQSPTHLIKTRGQQVTLRCSPKSGHDTVSWYQQALGQGPQFIFQYYEEEERQRGNFPDRFSGHQFPNYSSELNVNALLLGDSALYLCASSLVAGGIWYGYTFGSGTRLTVV.

The rearrangement links TRBV7-2 to TRBJ2-7; 12 nucleotides match TRBD2. The germline gives CDR1 SGHTA, CDR2 FQGNSA. V lost 5 bases to trimming and J lost 2 bases; unmatched junction nucleotides: 4. The CDR3 sequence is 15 residues long. CDR3 sequence: CASSPRTSGAYEQYF. CDR3 DNA sequence: TGTGCCAGCAGCCCCCGGACTAGCGGGGCCTACGAGCAGTACTTC.

To note about this clone: Other DNA sequences of this sample code for an identical CDR3. V gene TRBV28 combines with J gene TRBJ2-7; 11 bases are shared with TRBD1. Germline values: CDR1 MDHEN, CDR2 SYDVKM. The ends lost 5 bases at V and 2 bases at J; junction bases unmatched: 5. The CDR3 totals 15 residues. DNA for the CDR3: TGTGCCAGCAGTCCCGGGACAGGGGGTACCTACGAGCAGTACGTC. Translation gives CASSPGTGGTYEQYV.

The V gene is TRBV3-1 (or the pseudogene TRBV3-2), the J gene TRBJ2-5, with 8 positions matching TRBD2. This CDR3 region has 12 residues. The germline CDR1 and CDR2 sequences are LGHDT and YNNKEL (reference sequence). The V and J ends lost 8 bases and 5 bases, in that order; junction bases with no gene match: 4. Here the CDR3 reads CASQGLGETQYF. In DNA form, the CDR3 reads TGTGCCAGCCAGGGACTAGGGGAGACCCAGTACTTC.

This sequence joins TRBV6-5 and TRBJ2-2; 8 positions agree with TRBD1. The CDR3 has 15 amino acids. The V gene's germline CDR1 is MNHEY and CDR2 SVGAGI. The junction had 2 bases not matched to a gene; V was cut back by 4 bases and J by 1 base. In DNA, the CDR3 is TGTGCCAGCAGTTCCGGACAGGGGAACACCGGGGAGCTGTTTTTT. Its translation is CASSSGQGNTGELFF.

Of note for this clone: Other nucleotide sequences from this sample produce the same CDR3. The V gene is TRBV15, the J gene TRBJ1-5; D unresolved. Germline V gene lookup returns CDR1 LNHNV and CDR2 YYDKDF (reference sequence). This CDR3 is 13 amino acids long. The ends were cut back, 0 bases at V and 5 bases at J, with 5 bases in the middle. CDR3 in DNA: TGTGCCACCAGCAGAGATCCTTATCAGCCCCAGCATTTT. This translates into CATSRDPYQPQHF. Together with reference TRBV15 and TRBJ1-5, the CDR3 gives the full variable domain: DAMVIQNPRYQVTQFGKPVTLSCSQTLNHNVMYWYQQKSSQAPKLLFHYYDKDFNNEADTPDNFQSRRPNTSFCFLDIRSPGLGDTAMYLCATSRDPYQPQHFGDGTRLSIL.

J is TRBJ2-7 and V is TRBV9; 13 positions agree with TRBD2. V trimming: 3 bases; J trimming: 1 base; junction bases outside the gene matches: 4. The CDR3 is 16 amino acids. The V gene's germline CDR1 is SGDLS and CDR2 YYNGEE. CDR3: CASSEQTSGGSYEQYF. The DNA for the CDR3 is TGTGCCAGCAGCGAACAGACTAGCGGGGGGTCCTACGAGCAGTACTTC. Variable domain in full (rest from reference TRBV9 and TRBJ2-7): DSGVTQTPKHLITATGQRVTLRCSPRSGDLSVYWYQQSLDQGLQFLIQYYNGEERAKGNILERFSAQQFPDLHSELNLSSLELGDSALYFCASSEQTSGGSYEQYFGPGTRLTVT.

The chain couples TRBV18 to TRBJ1-3; maybe TRBD1 (6 bases). V was clipped by 6 bases and J by 2 bases, with 11 bases between them. This CDR3 is 14 amino acids long. Germline V gives CDR1 KGHSH, CDR2 LQKENI. As DNA, the CDR3 is TGTGCCAGCTCCCAAGGACAGACTGGAAACACCATATATTTT. Translating gives CASSQGQTGNTIYF.

This sequence joins TRBV7-2 and TRBJ1-1; 7 nucleotides align to TRBD1. The length of the CDR3 is 14 residues. After removal of 5 bases from V and 1 base from J, the junction contained 4 bases not matched to a gene. Germline V gives CDR1 SGHTA, CDR2 FQGNSA. CDR3 bases: TGTGCCAGCAGCCTACGGACAGGGAACACTGAAGCTTTCTTT. Translation gives CASSLRTGNTEAFF.

This clone was counted between two and nine times. The chain carries TRBV2 and TRBJ2-3; 7 bases match TRBD1. Germline V gene sequence: CDR1 SNHLY, CDR2 FYNNEI. The J segment lost 4 bases and the V segment lost 7 bases, leaving 5 bases of the junction unmatched. The CDR3 length is 13 residues. In nucleotides, the CDR3 is TGTGCCAGCAAAGAAACAGGGGCAGATACGCAGTATTTT. Translation gives CASKETGADTQYF. Based on the CDR3 plus reference TRBV2 and TRBJ2-3, the full variable domain is EPEVTQTPSHQVTQMGQEVILRCVPISNHLYFYWYRQILGQKVEFLVSFYNNEISEKSEIFDDQFSVERPDGSNFTLKIRSTKLEDSAMYFCASKETGADTQYFGPGTRLTVL.

The gene calls are TRBV6-5 and TRBJ2-7; 7 bases line up with TRBD1. Germline CDR1 and CDR2: MNHEY and SVGAGI. The junction had 9 bases not matched to a gene; V was cut back by 5 bases and J by 5 bases. The CDR3 is 14 amino acids. CDR3 in amino acids: CASSHRQGTHEQYF. CDR3 nucleotide sequence: TGTGCCAGCAGTCATCGACAGGGCACCCACGAGCAGTACTTC.

This clone was recorded once. The chain joins TRBV5-4 to TRBJ1-1; D is unresolved. Trimming took off 6 bases at V and 2 bases at J, with 14 bases between the two ends. CDR1 and CDR2 from the germline V gene are SGHNT and YYREEE (reference sequence). The CDR3 has 14 amino acids. Here the CDR3 reads CASNYYTFNTEAFF. The CDR3, as DNA: TGTGCCAGCAACTACTACACTTTTAACACTGAAGCTTTCTTT.